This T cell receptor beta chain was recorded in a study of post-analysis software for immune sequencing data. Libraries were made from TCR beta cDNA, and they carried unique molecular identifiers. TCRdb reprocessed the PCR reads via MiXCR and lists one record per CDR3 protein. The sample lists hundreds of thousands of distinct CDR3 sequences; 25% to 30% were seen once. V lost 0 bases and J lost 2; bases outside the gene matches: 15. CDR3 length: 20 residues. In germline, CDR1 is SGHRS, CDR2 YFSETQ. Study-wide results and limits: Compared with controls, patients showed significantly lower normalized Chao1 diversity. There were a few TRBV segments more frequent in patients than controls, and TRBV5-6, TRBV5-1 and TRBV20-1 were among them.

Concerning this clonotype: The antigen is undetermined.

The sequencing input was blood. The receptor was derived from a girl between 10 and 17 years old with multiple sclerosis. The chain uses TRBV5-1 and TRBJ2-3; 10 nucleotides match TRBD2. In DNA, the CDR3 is TGCGCCAGCAGCTTGGCCCGAGTTAGCGGGAGGACGGCCCCCACAGATACGCAGTATTTT. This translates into CASSLARVSGRTAPTDTQYF.